Listed below are T cell receptor beta chains from one sample, sequenced in a study of spatial heterogeneity in lung cancer. TCRdb independently ran MiXCR on the 5' RACE reads; one entry per CDR3 protein. The sample records under 40,000 distinct CDR3 sequences, around 5.8% being singletons. The sequenced sample was PBMCs, obtained at surgery. The origin of the receptors is a male donor with early-stage non-small cell lung cancer. Each CDR3 is given with its conserved first and last residue. The D gene is left open where the match is weak. Only some rows state a clone size, as once, few, many or a class for expanded clones.

TRBV20-1	TRBD1	TRBJ1-5	.	TGCAGTGCTAGAGCCAGGGGGTCTTTGGATCAGCCCCAGCATTTT	CSARARGSLDQPQHF
TRBV5-1	.	TRBJ2-2	many	TGCGCCAGCAGCATTGGCGCCAGGAACACCGGGGAGCTGTTTTTT	CASSIGARNTGELFF
TRBV7-2	.	TRBJ1-6	.	TGTGCCAGCAGCTTTGGTTCAAGGACCCGTAATTCACCCCTCCACTTT	CASSFGSRTRNSPLHF
TRBV10-1	.	TRBJ1-6	medium-sized	TGCGCCAGCAGTGAGGACGCTAATTCACCCCTCCACTTT	CASSEDANSPLHF
TRBV4-1	.	TRBJ2-3	many	TGCGCCAGCAGCCAAGATTTGGGGTCAGATACGCAGTATTTT	CASSQDLGSDTQYF
TRBV19	.	TRBJ1-5	many	TGTGCCAGTAGTATATACAGTGGGATGTTAGATCAGCCCCAGCATTTT	CASSIYSGMLDQPQHF
TRBV30	.	TRBJ1-5	few	TGTGCCTGGAGTGGTGTTACAGGGAGTCAGCCCCAGCATTTT	CAWSGVTGSQPQHF
TRBV20-1	.	TRBJ1-2	many	TGCAGTGCTAGGCCCGGGACATCGGCAGCTAACTATGGCTACACCTTC	CSARPGTSAANYGYTF
TRBV3-1	TRBD2	TRBJ2-3	.	TGTGCCAGCAGCCCAAGTTGGGGGGGGGCAGATACGCAGTATTTT	CASSPSWGGADTQYF
TRBV12-3/TRBV12-4	.	TRBJ1-5	.	TGTGCCAGCAGTGCCCGAGGAGGGATGGATCAGCCCCAGCATTTT	CASSARGGMDQPQHF
TRBV18	.	TRBJ2-3	.	TGTGCCAGCTCACCATCATTTGTAGCCAGCACAGATACGCAGTATTTT	CASSPSFVASTDTQYF
TRBV21-1	.	TRBJ1-5	.	TGTGCCAGCAGCAAAGTTCTGCTCGGACGGAATAATCAGCCCCAGCATTTT	CASSKVLLGRNNQPQHF
TRBV20-1	TRBD1	TRBJ1-5	many	TGCAGTGCGAATCTTGGACAGGGGCGCAATCAGCCCCAGCATTTT	CSANLGQGRNQPQHF
TRBV30	.	TRBJ1-4	many	TGTGCCTGGAGTGCCAAGGGGGGCCTACGGGGGGAAAAACTGTTTTTT	CAWSAKGGLRGEKLFF
TRBV3-1	TRBD2	TRBJ2-3	many	TGTGCCAGCAGCCAAGCGAGCGGGGGGATAACAGATACGCAGTATTTT	CASSQASGGITDTQYF
TRBV19	TRBD1	TRBJ2-1	few	TGTGCCAGTACCTCGGGGAACAGGGGATACAATGAGCAGTTCTTC	CASTSGNRGYNEQFF
TRBV11-2	.	TRBJ2-7	.	TGTGCCAGCAGCTTTAGCCCCCGGGGCAGCTCCTACGAGCAGTACTTC	CASSFSPRGSSYEQYF
TRBV7-2	.	TRBJ2-1	many	TGTGCCAGCTCTATTTCCTACAATGAGCAGTTCTTC	CASSISYNEQFF
TRBV28	.	TRBJ1-1	few	TGTGCCAGCAGTTTAGGGGGGGTTTTAAACACTGAAGCTTTCTTT	CASSLGGVLNTEAFF
TRBV4-3	.	TRBJ2-7	.	TGCGCCAGCAGCCAAGATTCCGGGGCTCGCTACGAGCAGTACTTC	CASSQDSGARYEQYF
TRBV7-2	.	TRBJ1-3	many	TGTGCCAGCAGCCGGGAGGCAGGGACAAGAAACACCATATATTTT	CASSREAGTRNTIYF
TRBV4-2	.	TRBJ2-1	.	TGTGCCAGCAGCCAGGTCTGGGTCGAGAACAATGAGCAGTTCTTC	CASSQVWVENNEQFF
TRBV20-1	TRBD2	TRBJ2-5	many	TGCAGTGCTAGAGTAGCGCGGGGGGCTATCGGAGAGACCCAGTACTTC	CSARVARGAIGETQYF
TRBV7-6	.	TRBJ1-4	.	TGTGCCAGCAGCTTAGGGCAGCGTTTTAATGAAAAACTGTTTTTT	CASSLGQRFNEKLFF
TRBV12-5	.	TRBJ1-2	.	TGTGCTAGTGGTTTGGTACCGGGATGGGGCAGCCGAAGAGCTAACTATGGCTACACCTTC	CASGLVPGWGSRRANYGYTF
TRBV7-2	.	TRBJ2-7	many	TGTGCCAGCAGCTCTGCCGGGGGCGGATACGAGCAGTACTTC	CASSSAGGGYEQYF
TRBV6-2/TRBV6-3	.	TRBJ2-2	many	TGTGCCAGCAGCCGAAGACTGGGTGGGGCCGGGGAGCTGTTTTTT	CASSRRLGGAGELFF
TRBV29-1	.	TRBJ2-7	many	TGCAGCGTCAATCGGGGCACCTACGAGCAGTACTTC	CSVNRGTYEQYF
TRBV14	.	TRBJ2-5	many	TGTGCCAGCAGCCAAGATAGGGCCCGACAAGAGACCCAGTACTTC	CASSQDRARQETQYF
TRBV18	.	TRBJ1-2	.	TGTGCCAGCTCACCAGGGCAGGGCTGGAGCTACACCTTC	CASSPGQGWSYTF
TRBV20-1	.	TRBJ2-1	many	TGCAGTGCTAGAGATTTTAGAGATGGGGGGAAAAATGAGCAGTTCTTC	CSARDFRDGGKNEQFF
TRBV10-2	TRBD2	TRBJ2-3	many	TGCGCCAGCGGTAGCGGGGGGGCGGGCACAGATACGCAGTATTTT	CASGSGGAGTDTQYF
TRBV27	.	TRBJ1-5	many	TGTGCCAGCAGTCAAGACCAACCGGGTCCCGCACAGCCCCAGCATTTT	CASSQDQPGPAQPQHF
TRBV3-1	.	TRBJ2-4	few	TGTGCCAGCAGCCAAGCTTGGGACGCCAAAAACATTCAGTACTTC	CASSQAWDAKNIQYF
TRBV29-1	TRBD1	TRBJ1-1	many	TGCAGCGTTATGGGACAGGGGAACACTGAAGCTTTCTTT	CSVMGQGNTEAFF
TRBV9	TRBD2	TRBJ2-2	.	TGTGCCAGCAGCGTAGAAGGACTAGCGGGGGCGGGGGAGCTGTTTTTT	CASSVEGLAGAGELFF
TRBV7-2	.	TRBJ1-1	many	TGTGCCAGCAGCTTAACGGCAGGGACCCATGGCACTGAAGCTTTCTTT	CASSLTAGTHGTEAFF
TRBV4-3	.	TRBJ2-2	.	TGCGCCAGCAGTCGGACAGTAGACACCGGGGAGCTGTTTTTT	CASSRTVDTGELFF
TRBV12-3/TRBV12-4	TRBD1	TRBJ2-7	many	TGTGCCAGCAGTCCTGGGACAGTAATCTCCTTC	CASSPGTVISF
TRBV12-3/TRBV12-4	TRBD1	TRBJ1-2	.	TGTGCCAGCAGCAACAGGGGGCTGGGGAGCTACACCTTC	CASSNRGLGSYTF
TRBV5-1	.	TRBJ2-2	.	TGCGCCAGCAGCCCTACAGGGTACCCCCGCACCGGGGAGCTGTTTTTT	CASSPTGYPRTGELFF
TRBV19	TRBD1	TRBJ1-5	many	TGTGCCAGTACTTCGACAGGGGTGAGCAATCAGCCCCAGCATTTT	CASTSTGVSNQPQHF
TRBV10-2	.	TRBJ2-7	many	TGCGCCAGCAGTGTTCGTGGGACCGAGAGCTCCTACGAGCAGTACTTC	CASSVRGTESSYEQYF
TRBV12-3/TRBV12-4	.	TRBJ2-5	many	TGTGCCAGCAGTTCCTTAGGGACCCAGTACTTC	CASSSLGTQYF
TRBV11-2	.	TRBJ2-5	many	TGTGCCAGCAGCTTTGATCCGGGACGGGGGAGAGAGACCCAGTACTTC	CASSFDPGRGRETQYF
TRBV9	.	TRBJ1-1	.	TGTGCCAGCAGCGTAGCAGTCGACAGGAGGAACACTGAAGCTTTCTTT	CASSVAVDRRNTEAFF
TRBV20-1	.	TRBJ1-1	few	TGCAGTGCTACCCGAAGATTAAGAACTGAAGCTTTCTTT	CSATRRLRTEAFF
TRBV20-1	TRBD2	TRBJ2-7	medium-sized	TGCAGTGCTAGATATCCTAGCGGGGTTTACGAGCAGTACTTC	CSARYPSGVYEQYF
TRBV20-1	TRBD1	TRBJ2-3	many	TGCAGTGCTAGAGGCAACAGGGGATCGGGTAGAGATACGCAGTATTTT	CSARGNRGSGRDTQYF
TRBV30	TRBD2	TRBJ2-3	many	TGTGCCTGGAGTAAAGGCGGGGGGGTAGATACGCAGTATTTT	CAWSKGGGVDTQYF
TRBV6-1	.	TRBJ1-2	many	TGTGCCAGCAGTGAAGGTCCGGCGCATGTCTCTGGCTACACCTTC	CASSEGPAHVSGYTF
TRBV5-6	.	TRBJ2-3	many	TGTGCCAGCAGCTTTGGTCCTAGCACAGATACGCAGTATTTT	CASSFGPSTDTQYF
TRBV7-2	.	TRBJ2-7	few	TGTGCCAGCCGCTCGGACGTTTCCTACGAGCAGTACTTC	CASRSDVSYEQYF
TRBV20-1	TRBD1	TRBJ2-3	many	TGCAGTGCTCTCGGACAGGGATCTACAGATACGCAGTATTTT	CSALGQGSTDTQYF
TRBV30	.	TRBJ2-1	few	TGTGCCTGGAGTAGGACGGGGGCCTACAATGAGCAGTTCTTC	CAWSRTGAYNEQFF
TRBV3-1	.	TRBJ2-3	few	TGTGCCAGCCATGACAGCACAGATACGCAGTATTTT	CASHDSTDTQYF